The rows below give T cell receptor beta chains drawn from one sample of a study of blood T cell repertoires in COVID-19. The assay was immunoSEQ multiplex PCR, and TCRdb's table has in-frame clones only and misses some. This sample has some 270,000 clones, with around 90% found just once. The sequencing sample was made of peripheral blood. The origin of the receptors is a woman in her sixties with COVID-19, enrolled during active disease. The CDR3 runs from the conserved cysteine through the conserved F or W. Each record gives: CDR3 protein, CDR3 DNA, clone size, J gene, V gene, D gene. A D gene is named only where the DNA matches it firmly. Rows give clone size only sometimes, using once, few, many, or a class for an expanded clone.

CASSLVPREANYGYTF TGTGCCAGCAGCTTGGTACCCAGGGAGGCTAACTATGGCTACACCTTC . TRBJ1-2 TRBV5-4 .
CASSEGAGDTEAFF TGTGCCAGCTCTGAGGGGGCAGGAGACACTGAAGCTTTCTTT . TRBJ1-1 TRBV18 TRBD1
CAWREQWRVQGDSPLHF TGTGCCTGGAGGGAACAATGGCGGGTACAGGGTGATTCACCCCTCCACTTT . TRBJ1-6 TRBV30 .
CASSTAGGGNEKLFF TGTGCCAGCAGCACCGCAGGGGGCGGAAATGAAAAACTGTTTTTT . TRBJ1-4 TRBV5-4 TRBD1
CASSLGQGTTDTQYF TGTGCCAGCAGCTTAGGACAGGGGACCACAGATACGCAGTATTTT . TRBJ2-3 TRBV7-9 TRBD1
CASSLGGAKAYEQYF TGTGCCAGCAGTCTTGGTGGGGCAAAAGCCTACGAGCAGTACTTC . TRBJ2-7 TRBV28 .
CASSFTFDGYTF TGTGCCAGCAGTTTTACATTTGATGGCTACACCTTC . TRBJ1-2 TRBV6-2/TRBV6-3 .
CSAIFSTEAFF TGCAGTGCTATTTTTTCGACTGAAGCTTTCTTT . TRBJ1-1 TRBV20-1 .
CASCPGGGAYNSPLHF TGTGCCAGTTGCCCGGGGGGTGGGGCCTATAATTCACCCCTCCACTTT . TRBJ1-6 TRBV2 .
CASSLRSGTSYNEQFF TGTGCCAGCAGTTTAAGGTCGGGGACTTCCTACAATGAGCAGTTCTTC once TRBJ2-1 TRBV27 .
CASSISIGGGSYEQYF TGTGCCAGTAGTATTTCCATAGGTGGAGGGAGCTACGAGCAGTACTTC . TRBJ2-7 TRBV19 .
CASTLGGQMNTEAFF TGCGCCAGTACTCTTGGGGGACAGATGAACACTGAAGCTTTCTTT . TRBJ1-1 TRBV5-1 TRBD1
CASSQTSGTRGEQFF TGTGCCAGCTCCCAGACTAGCGGGACCAGGGGTGAGCAGTTCTTC once TRBJ2-1 TRBV6-4 TRBD2
CASSWTDSGNTIYF TGTGCCAGCAGCTGGACAGACTCTGGAAACACCATATATTTT . TRBJ1-3 TRBV7-9 .
CATSRDLRGLPAFF TGTGCCACCAGCAGAGATCTCAGGGGGCTTCCTGCTTTCTTT once TRBJ1-1 TRBV15 TRBD1
CASSLRDSNNSPLHF TGTGCCAGCAGCCTCCGGGACAGTAATAATTCACCCCTCCACTTT . TRBJ1-6 TRBV5-5 TRBD1
CASSETGINTEAFF TGTGCCAGCAGCGAAACAGGGATAAACACTGAAGCTTTCTTT . TRBJ1-1 TRBV7-2 .
CASSQTYEQYF TGTGCCAGCAGTCAAACCTACGAGCAGTACTTC . TRBJ2-7 TRBV6-2/TRBV6-3 .
CASSLTFSGDYNEQFF TGTGCCAGCAGCTTAACGTTTAGCGGAGACTACAATGAGCAGTTCTTC . TRBJ2-1 TRBV7-3 .
CASSPDRGRLRNTEAFF TGTGCCAGCAGCCCGGACAGGGGAAGATTGAGGAACACTGAAGCTTTCTTT . TRBJ1-1 TRBV6-2/TRBV6-3 TRBD1
CASSQGRVHGYTF TGCGCCAGCAGCCAGGGCAGGGTTCATGGCTACACCTTC . TRBJ1-2 TRBV5-1 .
CAISVTGRRTEAFF TGTGCCATCAGTGTGACAGGGAGACGCACTGAAGCTTTCTTT . TRBJ1-1 TRBV10-3 TRBD1
CASRYPGGGEQYF TGCGCCAGCAGGTACCCTGGGGGAGGCGAGCAGTACTTC few TRBJ2-7 TRBV10-2 .
CASNQGLAGATDTQYF TGTGCCAGCAACCAGGGACTAGCGGGGGCCACAGATACGCAGTATTTT once TRBJ2-3 TRBV9 TRBD2
CAISGGSGDGYTF TGTGCCATCAGTGGGGGGAGCGGGGATGGCTACACCTTC . TRBJ1-2 TRBV10-3 .
CASTNAGAEGYGYTF TGTGCCAGTACTAACGCGGGGGCGGAGGGCTATGGCTACACCTTC . TRBJ1-2 TRBV19 .
CASSQEYGSYEQYF TGTGCCAGCAGCCAAGAGTACGGCTCCTACGAGCAGTACTTC . TRBJ2-7 TRBV3-1/TRBV3-2 .
CSVVDRADQPQHF TGCAGCGTTGTGGACAGGGCCGACCAGCCCCAGCATTTT . TRBJ1-5 TRBV29-1 TRBD1